The rows below give T cell receptor beta chains drawn from one sample of a study of T cell therapy after organ transplantation. Clones were read by immunoSEQ multiplex PCR, and TCRdb kept only the in-frame ones, dropping some. The profile shows around 19,000 clones, over 80% of them singletons. No antigen is known for these receptors. The specimen was CD8+ T cells from blood, collected after autologous CMV-specific T cell therapy. All receptors derive from a human patient who had received a solid organ transplant and had CMV disease. Part of the T cell pool may stem from the graft donor. Both conserved end residues are part of each CDR3. The order of the fields is J gene, D gene, CDR3 length, V gene, clone size, CDR3 DNA, CDR3 protein. D genes are given only for firm matches. Clone size is not always given. Where it is, it says once, few, many or a class for expanded clones.

TRBJ2-7,TRBD2,13,TRBV4-3,NA,TGCGCCAGCAGCCTTGAGCGGGACTACGAGCAGTACTTC,CASSLERDYEQYF
TRBJ2-1,NA,11,TRBV28,few,TGTGCCAGCAGAGACAGGCAGGAGCAGTTCTTC,CASRDRQEQFF
TRBJ2-7,NA,16,TRBV4-1,NA,TGCGCCAGCAGCCAAGTTCTGGCAGAACCAGCCTACGAGCAGTACTTC,CASSQVLAEPAYEQYF
TRBJ2-1,TRBD2,16,TRBV4-1,NA,TGCGCCAGCAGCCAGTCGACTAGCGGGAGTATCGATGAGCAGTTCTTC,CASSQSTSGSIDEQFF
TRBJ2-2,TRBD1,14,TRBV5-4,once,TGTGCCAGCACCAGACAGGGGTACACCGGGGAGCTGTTTTTT,CASTRQGYTGELFF
TRBJ2-3,NA,14,TRBV5-1,NA,TGCGCCAGCAGCTTCCCGGGGGAGGCAGATACGCAGTATTTT,CASSFPGEADTQYF
TRBJ2-3,NA,13,TRBV7-9,many,TGTGCCAGCAGAGGCGAGGGCACAGATACGCAGTATTTT,CASRGEGTDTQYF
TRBJ2-1,NA,14,TRBV19,NA,TGTGCCAGTAGTATAGCAAGCGGCCCAATGGAGCAGTTCTTC,CASSIASGPMEQFF
TRBJ2-7,NA,15,TRBV19,NA,TGTGCCAGTAGTATTGTAGGTTCGGGTATCTACGAGCAGTACTTC,CASSIVGSGIYEQYF
TRBJ1-1,NA,14,TRBV19,few,TGTGCCAGTAGTCCAGGGACGCGGAACACTGAAGCTTTCTTT,CASSPGTRNTEAFF
TRBJ2-7,NA,14,TRBV5-6,few,TGTGCCAGCAGCTTGGGAGGACCTGTCCCCGAGCAGTACTTC,CASSLGGPVPEQYF
TRBJ2-5,NA,16,TRBV28,NA,TGTGCCAGCAGTTTAGGGGGAGGAGGGGGACAAGAGACCCAGTACTTC,CASSLGGGGGQETQYF
TRBJ1-6,NA,12,TRBV27,NA,TGTGCCAGCAGTTTTCAGGGATCACCCCTCCACTTT,CASSFQGSPLHF
TRBJ2-7,NA,16,TRBV4-1,NA,TGCGCCAGCAGCCAAGTCTTGGCTATTTCCTCCTACGAGCAGTACTTC,CASSQVLAISSYEQYF
TRBJ1-1,NA,14,TRBV5-5,NA,TGTGCCAGCAGCCGGACAGATGTGAACACTGAAGCTTTCTTT,CASSRTDVNTEAFF
TRBJ2-1,TRBD2,17,TRBV2,NA,TGTGCCAGCAGTGCCCCGGGACTAGCGGGAGATCGGAATGAGCAGTTCTTC,CASSAPGLAGDRNEQFF
TRBJ2-7,NA,15,TRBV2,NA,TGTGCCAGGACCCGTCCGGGACGGAGCCTTTACGAGCAGTACTTC,CARTRPGRSLYEQYF
TRBJ1-2,TRBD1,15,TRBV4-3,NA,TGCGCCAGCACCTCGACACAGGGGGGAATGTATGGCTACACCTTC,CASTSTQGGMYGYTF
TRBJ1-2,TRBD1,15,TRBV28,NA,TGTGCCAGCAGTTTGGACAGGGCAATTAACTATGGCTACACCTTC,CASSLDRAINYGYTF
TRBJ2-7,TRBD1,15,TRBV7-8,NA,TGTGCCAGCAGCTCCCCCGGGACAGAAGTCTACGAGCAGTACTTC,CASSSPGTEVYEQYF
TRBJ2-7,NA,14,TRBV5-6,NA,TGTGCCAGCAGCTTGACTTTCTCGTTCTACGAGCAGTACTTC,CASSLTFSFYEQYF
TRBJ1-5,NA,14,TRBV27,NA,TGTGCCAGCAGTTTTACGGCAGCCTATCAGCCCCAGCATTTT,CASSFTAAYQPQHF
TRBJ2-3,NA,15,TRBV6-5,NA,TGTGCCAGCAGTTGGAAGGATACTAGCACAGATACGCAGTATTTT,CASSWKDTSTDTQYF
TRBJ2-7,TRBD2,16,TRBV5-1,once,TGCGCCAGCAGCTTGGCGGGCGGGGGAGCGAGGTACGAGCAGTACTTC,CASSLAGGGARYEQYF
TRBJ2-7,NA,14,TRBV6-5,NA,TGTGCCAGCAGGCCGAAAGAAAGCTCCTACGAGCAGTACTTC,CASRPKESSYEQYF
TRBJ2-3,TRBD1,14,TRBV7-3,NA,TGTGCCAGCAGCTTAGGGACAGAGACAGATACGCAGTATTTT,CASSLGTETDTQYF
TRBJ2-5,TRBD2,15,TRBV5-5,NA,TGTGCCAGCAGCTTCCAGGGACTAGGGGCAGAGACCCAGTACTTC,CASSFQGLGAETQYF
TRBJ2-2,TRBD2,15,TRBV6-4,NA,TGTGCCAGCAGTGAGGCTAGCGGGAACACCGGGGAGCTGTTTTTT,CASSEASGNTGELFF
TRBJ2-5,NA,14,TRBV4-3,NA,TGCGCCAGCAGCCAAGATACTAGCAGGGAGACCCAGTACTTC,CASSQDTSRETQYF
TRBJ2-2,NA,15,TRBV9,NA,TGTGCCAGCAGCGTAGGTGGGCTAGGGTTCGGGGAGCTGTTTTTT,CASSVGGLGFGELFF
TRBJ2-1,TRBD2,14,TRBV6-5,once,TGTGCCAGCAGTATCCGGGAGGTCTACAATGAGCAGTTCTTC,CASSIREVYNEQFF
TRBJ2-1,NA,14,TRBV28,NA,TGTGCCAGCAATACGGGGGACTGGTACAATGAGCAGTTCTTC,CASNTGDWYNEQFF
TRBJ2-7,TRBD1,15,TRBV10-3,NA,TGTGCCATCAGTGATCTAGACAGGGGCCCCTACGAGCAGTACTTC,CAISDLDRGPYEQYF
TRBJ2-1,NA,16,TRBV7-9,NA,TGTGCCAGCAGCTTAGTTTCCAGCGGATTCCACAATGAGCAGTTCTTC,CASSLVSSGFHNEQFF
TRBJ1-1,NA,14,TRBV5-5,NA,TGTGCCAGCAGCTTGTTCAAGGGCCCCACTGAAGCTTTCTTT,CASSLFKGPTEAFF
TRBJ1-2,TRBD1,12,TRBV11-3,NA,TGTGCCAGCAGCTTAGGACAGGGCCCCACCACCTTC,CASSLGQGPTTF
TRBJ2-7,TRBD1,15,TRBV5-1,NA,TGCGCCAGCAGAGGACAGGCCGAATACCGCTACGAGCAGTACTTC,CASRGQAEYRYEQYF
TRBJ1-1,NA,13,TRBV19,NA,TGTGCCAGTAGTATATATTCCGGCAGTGAAGCTTTCTTT,CASSIYSGSEAFF
TRBJ1-3,NA,15,TRBV7-9,NA,TGTGCCAGCAGCTTGGCTGGGGTCTCTGGAAACACCATATATTTT,CASSLAGVSGNTIYF
TRBJ2-1,TRBD1,20,TRBV9,NA,TGTGCCAGCAGCGATCGGGGACAGGGCCCAGTTGGGTGGAGGGAGCACGGCGTGTTCTTC,CASSDRGQGPVGWREHGVFF